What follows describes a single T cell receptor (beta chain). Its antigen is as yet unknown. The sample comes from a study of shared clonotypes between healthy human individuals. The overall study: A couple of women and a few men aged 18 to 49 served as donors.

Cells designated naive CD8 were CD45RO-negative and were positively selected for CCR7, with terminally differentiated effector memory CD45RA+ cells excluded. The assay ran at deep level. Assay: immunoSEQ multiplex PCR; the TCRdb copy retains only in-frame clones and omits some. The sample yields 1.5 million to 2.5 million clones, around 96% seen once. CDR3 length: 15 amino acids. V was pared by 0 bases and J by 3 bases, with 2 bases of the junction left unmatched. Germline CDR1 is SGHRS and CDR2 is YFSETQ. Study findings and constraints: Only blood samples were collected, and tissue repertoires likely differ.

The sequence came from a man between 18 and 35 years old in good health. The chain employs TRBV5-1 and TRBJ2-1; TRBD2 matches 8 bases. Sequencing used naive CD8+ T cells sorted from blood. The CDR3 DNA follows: TGCGCCAGCAGCTTGGCACTAGCGGACTACAATGAGCAGTTCTTC. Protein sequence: CASSLALADYNEQFF.